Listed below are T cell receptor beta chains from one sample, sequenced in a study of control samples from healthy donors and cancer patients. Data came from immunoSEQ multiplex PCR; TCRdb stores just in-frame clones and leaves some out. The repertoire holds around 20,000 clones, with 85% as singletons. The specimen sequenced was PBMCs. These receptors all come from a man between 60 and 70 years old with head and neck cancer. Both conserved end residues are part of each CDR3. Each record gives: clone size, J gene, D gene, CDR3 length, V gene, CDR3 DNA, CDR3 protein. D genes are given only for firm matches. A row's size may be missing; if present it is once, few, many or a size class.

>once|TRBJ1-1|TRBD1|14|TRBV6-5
TGTGCCAGCAGTTACAGGACAGGGGTCACTGAAGCTTTCTTT
CASSYRTGVTEAFF
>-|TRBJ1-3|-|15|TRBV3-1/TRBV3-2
TGTGCCAGCAGCCAACTTGACATCTCTGGAAACACCATATATTTT
CASSQLDISGNTIYF
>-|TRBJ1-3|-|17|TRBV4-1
TGCGCCAGCAGCCTCAGGACGGGGGCTGTCTCTGGAAACACCATATATTTT
CASSLRTGAVSGNTIYF
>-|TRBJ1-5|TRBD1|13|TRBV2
TGTGCCAGCAGTCGGGACAGGGAACAGCCCCAGCATTTT
CASSRDREQPQHF
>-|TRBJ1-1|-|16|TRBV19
TGTGCCAGTAGTACTGGTGAGGGGATGGGTTACACTGAAGCTTTCTTT
CASSTGEGMGYTEAFF
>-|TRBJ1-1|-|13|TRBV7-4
TGTGCCAGCAGCCCCCCACTCGAGCCTGAAGCTTTCTTT
CASSPPLEPEAFF
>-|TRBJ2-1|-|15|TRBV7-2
TGTGCCAGCAGCTTAAGTGGTAGCTCCTACAATGAGCAGTTCTTC
CASSLSGSSYNEQFF
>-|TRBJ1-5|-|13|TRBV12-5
TGTGCTAGTGCCCTAGGTGGCAATCAGCCCCAGCATTTT
CASALGGNQPQHF
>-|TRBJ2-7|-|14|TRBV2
TGTGCCACCTCTCTTACAAGAGGGACCTACGAGCAGTACTTC
CATSLTRGTYEQYF
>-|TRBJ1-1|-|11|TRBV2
TGTGCCAGCAGTTATGACACTGAAGCTTTCTTT
CASSYDTEAFF
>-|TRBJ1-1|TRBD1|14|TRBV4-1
TGCGCCAGCAGCCTATACAGGGGGAACTCTGAAGCTTTCTTT
CASSLYRGNSEAFF
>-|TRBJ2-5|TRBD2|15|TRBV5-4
TGTGCCAGCAGCTTGGAACTAGCGGGAGTCGAGACCCAGTACTTC
CASSLELAGVETQYF
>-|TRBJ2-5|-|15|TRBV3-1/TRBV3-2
TGTGCCAGCAGCCAAGGTTCGGGCCGTGGAGAGACCCAGTACTTC
CASSQGSGRGETQYF
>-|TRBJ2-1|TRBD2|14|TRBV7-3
TGTGCCAGCAGCTTAAATAGCGGGAGTACTGAGCAGTTCTTC
CASSLNSGSTEQFF
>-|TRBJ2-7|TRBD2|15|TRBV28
TGTGCCAGCAGTCCGGGACTAGCGATCTCCTACGAGCAGTACTTC
CASSPGLAISYEQYF
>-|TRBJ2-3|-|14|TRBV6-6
TGTGCCAGCAGCCCCCCCCTCCCGGGGGATACGCAGTATTTT
CASSPPLPGDTQYF
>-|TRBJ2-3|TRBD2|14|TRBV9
TGTGCCAGCTCCCCTAGCGGTAGCACAGATACGCAGTATTTT
CASSPSGSTDTQYF
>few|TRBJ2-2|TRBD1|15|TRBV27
TGTGCCAGCAGTCCGGGACAGGGGTTCACCGGGGAGCTGTTTTTT
CASSPGQGFTGELFF
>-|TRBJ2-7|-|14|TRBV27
TGTGCCAGCAGTTTCGGCACAGGGTCCTACGAGCAGTACTTC
CASSFGTGSYEQYF
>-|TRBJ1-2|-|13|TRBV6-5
TGTGCCAGCAGTTCCGCCGGACCGAATGGCTACACCTTC
CASSSAGPNGYTF
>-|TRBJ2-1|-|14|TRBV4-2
TGTGCCAGCAGCCAAGAGACGGGGAGCCATGAGCAGTTCTTC
CASSQETGSHEQFF
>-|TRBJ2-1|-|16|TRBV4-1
TGCGCCAGCAGCCCAAACCCATATGACATCTACAATGAGCAGTTCTTC
CASSPNPYDIYNEQFF
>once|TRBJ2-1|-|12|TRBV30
TGTGCCTGGGACGGATCCTACAATGAGCAGTTCTTC
CAWDGSYNEQFF
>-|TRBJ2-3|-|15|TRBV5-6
TGTGCCAGCAGCTTGGTCCCCGGTCCGGGGGATACGCAGTATTTT
CASSLVPGPGDTQYF
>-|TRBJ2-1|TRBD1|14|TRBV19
TGTGCCAGTGGCAAGGGACAGGGGGCCCTTGAGCAGTTCTTC
CASGKGQGALEQFF
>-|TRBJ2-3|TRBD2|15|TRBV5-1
TGCGCCAGCAGCTCGACTAGCATCAACACAGATACGCAGTATTTT
CASSSTSINTDTQYF
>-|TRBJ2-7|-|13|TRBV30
TGTGCCTGGAAAATTTACAGGGTCAACGAGCAGTACTTC
CAWKIYRVNEQYF
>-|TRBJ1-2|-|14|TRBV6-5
TGTGCCAGCAGTTCCCCGGCCTGGGGCTATGGCTACACCTTC
CASSSPAWGYGYTF
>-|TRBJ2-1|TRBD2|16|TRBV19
TGTGCCAGTATGGGGAGTCTAGCGGGAGGGGGCAATGAGCAGTTCTTC
CASMGSLAGGGNEQFF
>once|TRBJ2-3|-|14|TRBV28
TGTGCCAGCAGTCCTCGGGCTCCCACAGATACGCAGTATTTT
CASSPRAPTDTQYF
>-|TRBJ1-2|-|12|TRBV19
TGTGCCACCCAGGCTGCAGGCCATGGCTACACCTTC
CATQAAGHGYTF
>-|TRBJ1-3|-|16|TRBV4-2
TGTGCCAGCAGCCAAGCACTCGTACACTCTGGAAACACCATATATTTT
CASSQALVHSGNTIYF
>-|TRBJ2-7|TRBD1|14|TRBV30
TGTGCCTGGAGTTACCGGGACAGGGCCTACGAGCAGTACTTC
CAWSYRDRAYEQYF